One and the same sample provided the 30 T cell receptor beta chains below, sequenced in a study of blood T cell repertoires in COVID-19. Profiling relied on immunoSEQ multiplex PCR, and the TCRdb table lists in-frame clones only, not all of them. The data show fewer than 35,000 clones, with 65% to 90% seen just once and less than 15% held by the top ten. The sequenced sample was peripheral blood. The receptor source for this set is a human donor in a cohort sampled during active COVID-19.

This clone occurred once. The genes are TRBV18 and TRBJ1-1, with D perhaps matching TRBD1 (6 bases). Per the germline V gene, CDR1 is KGHSH and CDR2 is LQKENI. CDR3 size: 15 residues. Deletions cut 3 bases from V and 2 bases from J, with 13 bases between. The CDR3 DNA reads TGTGCCAGCTCACCCCGTCAGGGACAAAACACTGAAGCTTTCTTT. It specifies CASSPRQGQNTEAFF.

The chain is built from TRBV6-5 and TRBJ2-5; maybe TRBD2 (7 bases). Trimming cost V 3 bases and J 2 bases, with 13 bases left between them. The CDR3 length is 15 residues. The germline V gene encodes CDR1 MNHEY and CDR2 SVGAGI. The CDR3 nucleotides are TGTGCCAGCAGTTATCTACAGGGAGGGCAAGAGACCCAGTACTTC. It yields the protein CASSYLQGGQETQYF.

The chain is built from TRBV5-1 and TRBJ2-7; 10 bases map to TRBD2. Germline values: CDR1 SGHRS, CDR2 YFSETQ. J gave up 3 bases and V 4 bases, and 10 bases lay outside the gene matches. This CDR3 contains 16 residues. The CDR3 region is CASSPETSGEVYEQYF. The DNA of the CDR3 is TGCGCCAGCAGCCCGGAAACTAGCGGGGAAGTCTACGAGCAGTACTTC.

This clone turned up a few times. The chain is built from TRBV2 and TRBJ1-5, with TRBD1 matching over 12 bases. With 8 bases clipped from V and 1 base from J, the junction kept 9 bases outside the gene matches. Germline V gene lookup returns CDR1 SNHLY and CDR2 FYNNEI. The CDR3 contains 17 residues. CDR3 DNA sequence: TGTGCCAGCTGTGGGACAGGGGGCGCTCAGAGCAATCAGCCCCAGCATTTT. It specifies CASCGTGGAQSNQPQHF.

The chain combines TRBV7-3 with TRBJ2-3; TRBD1 matches at 7 bases. The V gene end was trimmed by 4 bases and the J gene end by 2 bases; junction bases not matched to a gene: 6. The CDR3 loop spans 15 amino acids. From germline, CDR1 is SGHTA and CDR2 FQGTGA. Here the CDR3 reads CASSSGQRDTDTQYF. DNA of the CDR3: TGTGCCAGCAGCTCGGGACAGAGAGACACAGATACGCAGTATTTT.

The chain couples TRBV30 to TRBJ1-2; TRBD1 is a possible D gene (5 bases). The CDR3 runs 15 residues. V lost 2 bases and J 3 bases, leaving 16 bases between the germline ends. Germline CDR1 reads GTSNPN; CDR2 reads SVGIG (reference sequence). DNA for the CDR3: TGTGCCTGGAGTCCCCCGGTAGGGGCATACTATGGCTACACCTTC. Residues: CAWSPPVGAYYGYTF.

J is TRBJ2-5 and V is TRBV7-3; TRBD2 might be the D (6 bases). The V gene's germline CDR1 is SGHTA and CDR2 FQGTGA. CDR3 length equals 15 residues. Trimming took off 0 bases at V and 2 bases at J, with 10 bases between the two ends. DNA of the CDR3: TGTGCCAGCAGCTTAACGGCAGGGAGGCAAGAGACCCAGTACTTC. Encoded protein: CASSLTAGRQETQYF.

The gene calls are TRBV18 and TRBJ2-3, with D perhaps matching TRBD2 (6 bases). CDR3 length: 15 residues. Germline V CDR1 and CDR2: KGHSH, LQKENI. Trimming cost V 0 bases and J 5 bases, with 12 bases left between them. The CDR3: CASSPPRRGGDTQYF. The CDR3 DNA follows: TGTGCCAGCTCACCACCGAGGAGGGGAGGAGATACGCAGTATTTT.

The V gene is TRBV6-5, the J gene TRBJ1-2, with 9 nucleotides matching TRBD1. The V segment lost 5 bases and the J segment 4 bases; nucleotides outside the gene matches: 5. This CDR3 contains 14 residues. Germline V lookup: CDR1 MNHEY, CDR2 SVGAGI. The CDR3 loop reads CASSNRQGGYGYTF. For the CDR3, the DNA is TGTGCCAGCAGTAACCGACAGGGGGGCTATGGCTACACCTTC.

The V call is TRBV25-1, the J call TRBJ1-6; perhaps TRBD1 as D (5 bases). V was trimmed by 3 bases and J by 7 bases, leaving 13 bases between them. CDR1 is MGHDK, CDR2 SYGVNS, per germline. The CDR3 extends over 15 amino acids. CDR3 loop: CASSEREGINSPLHF. The DNA of the CDR3 is TGTGCCAGCAGTGAGCGGGAGGGGATCAATTCACCCCTCCACTTT. The variable domain in full, with the rest retrieved from reference TRBV25-1 and TRBJ1-6, is EADIYQTPRYLVIGTGKKITLECSQTMGHDKMYWYQQDPGMELHLIHYSYGVNSTEKGDLSSESTVSRIRTEHFPLTLESARPSHTSQYLCASSEREGINSPLHFGNGTRLTVT.

The V call is TRBV7-9, the J call TRBJ2-7, with 8 nucleotides matching TRBD1. This CDR3 comprises 12 residues. V was clipped by 4 bases and J by 5 bases; unmatched bases: 1. Germline CDR1 and CDR2: SEHNR and FQNEAQ (reference sequence). CDR3 sequence (DNA): TGTGCCAGCAGCTGGACAGGGAACGAGCAGTACTTC. Translation: CASSWTGNEQYF.

The chain joins TRBV24-1 to TRBJ2-6, with D possibly being TRBD2 (6 bases). The CDR3 has 16 amino acids. Germline values: CDR1 KGHDR, CDR2 SFDVKD. V was trimmed by 4 bases and J by 0 bases, leaving 9 bases between them. The CDR3: CATSDGRSSGANVLTF. CDR3 nucleotides: TGTGCCACCAGTGACGGGAGATCCTCTGGGGCCAACGTCCTGACTTTC.

V gene TRBV6-9 combines with J gene TRBJ2-6; 7 nucleotides align to TRBD2. Trimming removed 6 bases from V and 2 bases from J; junction bases left unmatched: 16. The CDR3 runs to 19 residues. The germline gives CDR1 MNHGY, CDR2 SVAAGI. The CDR3 DNA reads as TGTGCCAGCAGCACCCCGCGCGGGAGCAACTTTGCTGGGGCCAACGTCCTGACTTTC. Translating gives CASSTPRGSNFAGANVLTF.

The chain has TRBV7-9 and TRBJ2-5, with 10 bases lining up with TRBD2. The CDR3 contains 15 residues. The germline CDR1 and CDR2 sequences are SEHNR and FQNEAQ (reference sequence). V was pared by 5 bases and J by 5 bases, with 8 bases of the junction left unmatched. The CDR3 protein is CASSGWTSGGETQYF. CDR3 bases: TGTGCCAGCAGCGGATGGACTAGCGGAGGGGAGACCCAGTACTTC.

V gene TRBV6-1 combines with J gene TRBJ2-2; D is undetermined. V was pared by 1 base and J by 3 bases, with 12 bases between. CDR1 and CDR2 from the germline V gene are MNHNS and SASEGT. This CDR3 is built from 16 residues. The CDR3 loop reads CASSEVSRIYTGELFF. The CDR3 DNA reads as TGTGCCAGCAGTGAAGTCTCGAGGATTTACACCGGGGAGCTGTTTTTT.

The gene calls are TRBV27 and TRBJ2-3, with unresolved D. This CDR3 has 13 amino acids. The V end was cut by 2 bases, the J end by 5 bases, with 8 bases between. Germline lookup yields CDR1 MNHEY and CDR2 SMNVEV (reference sequence). The CDR3 DNA follows: TGTGCCAGCAGTTTAAAGCGAGGAGATACGCAGTATTTT. Protein: CASSLKRGDTQYF.

This chain links TRBV6-6 with TRBJ2-3; 10 bases fit TRBD1. The CDR3 loop spans 15 amino acids. From germline, CDR1 is MNHNY and CDR2 SVGAGI (reference sequence). The J segment lost 3 bases and the V segment lost 4 bases, leaving 4 bases of the junction unmatched. The CDR3 loop is CASSSWDRGTDTQYF. Written as DNA, the CDR3 is TGTGCCAGCAGTTCCTGGGACAGGGGAACAGATACGCAGTATTTT.

V gene TRBV18 combines with J gene TRBJ2-7; D not resolved. The CDR3 extends over 14 amino acids. Germline V gives CDR1 KGHSH, CDR2 LQKENI. Trimming left V 3 bases short and J 6 bases short, with 15 bases between. The CDR3 sequence: CASSPSEAALEQYF. As DNA, the CDR3 is TGTGCCAGCTCACCCTCCGAGGCAGCCCTCGAGCAGTACTTC.

This chain links TRBV5-1 with TRBJ2-2; the D gene is possibly TRBD2 (6 bases). Germline loops: CDR1 SGHRS, CDR2 YFSETQ. The germline V and J ends were trimmed by 0 bases and 6 bases, with 9 bases remaining between them. CDR3 length equals 14 residues. In nucleotides, the CDR3 is TGCGCCAGCAGCTTGGGTCCGGGGGCCGGGGAGCTGTTTTTT. Its translation: CASSLGPGAGELFF.

The chain combines TRBV18 with TRBJ1-1; D gene uncertain. The germline CDR1 and CDR2 sequences are KGHSH and LQKENI. This CDR3 has 13 residues. V shed 2 bases and J shed 1 base, with 5 bases lying between them. In nucleotides, the CDR3 is TGTGCCAGCTCACCAAGAGCGAACACTGAAGCTTTCTTT. This encodes CASSPRANTEAFF.

CDR3 residues: CASRQIGANVLTF. CDR3 coding DNA: TGTGCCAGCAGACAGATTGGGGCCAACGTCCTGACTTTC. The chain uses TRBV7-2 and TRBJ2-6, with unresolved D. There are 13 residues in the CDR3. The germline V gene has CDR1 SGHTA and CDR2 FQGNSA. V was cut by 6 bases and J by 3 bases, with 6 bases left in between.

This chain connects TRBV2 to TRBJ1-5; 8 positions match TRBD1. Trimming at V came to 4 bases and at J to 7 bases, leaving 9 bases not matched to a gene. Germline V gives CDR1 SNHLY, CDR2 FYNNEI. The CDR3 consists of 15 residues. The CDR3 coding sequence is TGTGCCAGCAGTGGCCAGGGGGCGGGGGGGCAGCCCCAGCATTTT. This sequence encodes CASSGQGAGGQPQHF.

CDR3 protein: CASVPGQGHYEQYF. The CDR3 nucleotides read TGCGCCAGCGTACCGGGACAGGGACACTACGAGCAGTACTTC. The chain employs TRBV23-1 and TRBJ2-7; 9 bases map to TRBD1. TRBV23-1 is classed as an ORF, of uncertain function. This CDR3 has 14 residues. V lost 8 bases to trimming and J lost 3 bases; unmatched junction nucleotides: 8.

The chain employs TRBV27 and TRBJ1-1, with 9 bases aligning to TRBD1. From germline, CDR1 is MNHEY and CDR2 SMNVEV (reference sequence). V shed 7 bases, J shed 4 bases, and the junction held 13 bases outside the gene matches. The CDR3 loop spans 16 amino acids. The CDR3 nucleotides are TGTGCCAGCAAGGGGGCTCCGGGACAGGGTGGCACTGAAGCTTTCTTT. Translating it yields CASKGAPGQGGTEAFF.

V is TRBV7-8 and J is TRBJ1-2; the D gene is possibly TRBD1 (5 bases). The CDR3 sequence is 18 residues long. Germline-derived CDR1 and CDR2 are SGHVS and FQNEAQ. The germline V and J ends were trimmed by 0 bases and 4 bases, with 21 bases remaining between them. CDR3 sequence: CASSLASGGSPMSYGYTF. DNA for the CDR3: TGTGCCAGCAGCTTAGCTTCCGGGGGATCTCCTATGTCCTATGGCTACACCTTC. Together with reference TRBV7-8 and TRBJ1-2, the CDR3 gives the full variable domain: GAGVSQSPRYKVAKRGQDVALRCDPISGHVSLFWYQQALGQGPEFLTYFQNEAQLDKSGLPSDRFFAERPEGSVSTLKIQRTQQEDSAVYLCASSLASGGSPMSYGYTFGSGTRLTVV.

The genes are TRBV19 and TRBJ1-5; 12 bases map to TRBD1. V was pared by 6 bases and J by 2 bases, with 11 bases of the junction left unmatched. The CDR3 is 18 amino acids. Germline V lookup: CDR1 LNHDA, CDR2 SQIVND (reference sequence). CDR3 in amino acids: CASRPGTGGLYGNQPQHF. CDR3 sequence (DNA): TGTGCCAGTAGACCGGGGACAGGGGGCTTGTATGGCAATCAGCCCCAGCATTTT.

This clone was observed a single time. The chain uses TRBV27 and TRBJ1-4, with TRBD1 identical over 7 bases. Germline loops: CDR1 MNHEY, CDR2 SMNVEV (reference sequence). This CDR3 spans 15 amino acids. V lost 6 bases to trimming and J lost 5 bases; unmatched junction nucleotides: 9. The CDR3 sequence: CASRSWDSTNEKLFF. CDR3 bases: TGTGCCAGCAGGTCTTGGGACAGCACAAATGAAAAACTGTTTTTT.

This sequence joins TRBV15 and TRBJ2-5; TRBD1 is a possible D gene (6 bases). The V end was cut by 0 bases, the J end by 1 base, with 9 bases between. The germline CDR1 and CDR2 sequences are LNHNV and YYDKDF (reference sequence). The CDR3 totals 15 residues. The CDR3 bases are TGTGCCACCAGCAGAGATAACAGGGCCCAAGAGACCCAGTACTTC. It translates to CATSRDNRAQETQYF.

V usage is TRBV19 and J usage is TRBJ2-5, with 7 nucleotides matching TRBD2. J was trimmed by 0 bases and V by 5 bases; bases with no gene match: 6. CDR1 and CDR2 from the germline V gene are LNHDA and SQIVND (reference sequence). The CDR3 covers 15 residues. In DNA, the CDR3 is TGTGCCAGTAGTCGAGCGGGGATGTACCAAGAGACCCAGTACTTC. Protein product: CASSRAGMYQETQYF.

This clone came up a few times. This rearrangement joins TRBV13 to TRBJ1-1; perhaps TRBD1 as D (5 bases). Germline V CDR1 and CDR2: PRHDT, FYEKMQ (reference sequence). Trimming shortened V by 8 bases and J by 4 bases, and 8 bases separated the two germline ends. This CDR3 has 11 residues. The CDR3 DNA reads TGTGCCAGCGGGGCCTTCACTGAAGCTTTCTTT. It yields the protein CASGAFTEAFF.